Below are 11 T cell receptor beta chains sequenced from a single sample in a study of blood T cell repertoires in COVID-19. The table came from immunoSEQ multiplex PCR; TCRdb's copy has only in-frame clones and leaves some out. The sample carries about 320,000 clones, about 88% recorded once. Specimen: PBMCs or T cells enriched from blood (not recorded which). These receptors were collected from a man between 60 and 70 years old who had recovered from COVID-19.

The chain is built from TRBV11-2 and TRBJ2-6; D may be TRBD2 (6 bases). Trimming took 3 bases from V and 0 from J, leaving 9 bases between them. The V gene's germline CDR1 is SGHAT and CDR2 FQNNGV. CDR3 size: 16 residues. In DNA, the CDR3 is TGTGCCAGCAGCTTGTTGGGGGGCTCTGGGGCCAACGTCCTGACTTTC. Translation gives CASSLLGGSGANVLTF.

V gene TRBV30 combines with J gene TRBJ2-6; D unclear. The length of the CDR3 is 14 residues. Trimming shortened V by 2 bases and J by 1 base, and 6 bases separated the two germline ends. Germline values: CDR1 GTSNPN, CDR2 SVGIG (reference sequence). The CDR3 nucleotides are TGTGCCTGGAGTATAGTATCTGGGGCCAACGTCCTGACTTTC. Its translation: CAWSIVSGANVLTF.

V and J are TRBV15 and TRBJ2-1; 8 nucleotides agree with TRBD2. This CDR3 has 17 residues. Germline trimming cut 1 base from V and 0 bases from J; bases unmatched to any gene: 5. CDR1 is LNHNV and CDR2 is YYDKDF in the germline V gene (reference sequence). CDR3 sequence reads: CATSRGRAGGSYNEQFF. CDR3 bases: TGTGCCACCAGCAGAGGTCGGGCGGGAGGCTCCTACAATGAGCAGTTCTTC.

The V call is TRBV30, the J call TRBJ2-3; a possible D gene is TRBD1 (6 bases). This CDR3 is built from 14 residues. The V end was cut by 1 base, the J end by 8 bases, with 16 bases between. The germline V gene has CDR1 GTSNPN and CDR2 SVGIG (reference sequence). The CDR3 DNA is TGTGCCTGGAGTGGGGACACGCTTTTGGGTACGCAGTATTTT. Encoded protein: CAWSGDTLLGTQYF.

The chain employs TRBV11-3 and TRBJ2-7, with 7 bases matching TRBD1. CDR3 length equals 14 residues. J lost 3 bases, V lost 1 base, and 3 bases had no gene match. The germline gives CDR1 SGHNT, CDR2 YENEEA. The CDR3 sequence is CASSLASGGYEQYF. Here the CDR3 DNA reads TGTGCCAGCAGCTTAGCCTCAGGGGGCTACGAGCAGTACTTC.

CDR3 loop: CASSPYGAGGNYGYTF. For the CDR3, the DNA is TGTGCCAGTAGCCCCTACGGAGCGGGGGGGAACTATGGCTACACCTTC. The rearrangement uses TRBV19 and TRBJ1-2; TRBD1 might be the D (5 bases). Germline V lookup: CDR1 LNHDA, CDR2 SQIVND (reference sequence). The V and J ends lost 6 bases and 2 bases respectively, with 19 bases between them. This CDR3 contains 16 residues.

V usage is TRBV9 and J usage is TRBJ2-2; possible D gene TRBD2, 6 bases. Germline-derived CDR1 and CDR2 are SGDLS and YYNGEE. The CDR3 runs 14 residues. Trimming shortened V by 3 bases and J by 5 bases, and 11 bases separated the two germline ends. As DNA, the CDR3 is TGTGCCAGCAGCGGGTTAGGAGGGACCGGGGAGCTGTTTTTT. This sequence encodes CASSGLGGTGELFF. Together with reference TRBV9 and TRBJ2-2, the CDR3 gives the full variable domain: DSGVTQTPKHLITATGQRVTLRCSPRSGDLSVYWYQQSLDQGLQFLIQYYNGEERAKGNILERFSAQQFPDLHSELNLSSLELGDSALYFCASSGLGGTGELFFGEGSRLTVL.

With regard to this clone: The sample contains more than one DNA sequence encoding this CDR3. V usage is TRBV27 and J usage is TRBJ2-1; 9 nucleotides match TRBD1. This CDR3 contains 14 residues. Germline lookup yields CDR1 MNHEY and CDR2 SMNVEV (reference sequence). V shed 3 bases and J 6 bases; nucleotides not matched to a gene: 3. The CDR3 nucleotides read TGTGCCAGCAGTTTGGGACAGGGCGGCAATGAGCAGTTCTTC. Translated, it gives CASSLGQGGNEQFF.

This clone was picked up a small number of times. Other DNA sequences in this specimen translate into the identical CDR3. This chain links TRBV7-9 with TRBJ2-1; D is undetermined. Germline loops: CDR1 SEHNR, CDR2 FQNEAQ (reference sequence). With 0 bases removed from V and 4 bases from J, the gap between germline ends came to 4 bases. This CDR3 has 13 amino acids. The DNA for the CDR3 is TGTGCCAGCAGCTTAGCTAGTTACAATGAGCAGTTCTTC. This gives the protein CASSLASYNEQFF.

This sequence joins TRBV30 and TRBJ2-7, with TRBD1 matching over 9 bases. Per the germline V gene, CDR1 is GTSNPN and CDR2 is SVGIG (reference sequence). The CDR3 has 15 residues. Trimming at V came to 2 bases and at J to 4 bases, leaving 9 bases not matched to a gene. The CDR3 sequence is CAWSPQGAGKYEQYF. The CDR3 DNA follows: TGTGCCTGGAGTCCACAGGGGGCAGGGAAATACGAGCAGTACTTC.

The rearrangement joins TRBV6-5 to TRBJ1-5; TRBD1 is a possible D gene (6 bases). Germline V gene sequence: CDR1 MNHEY, CDR2 SVGAGI. The CDR3 is made up of 15 amino acids. V was trimmed by 5 bases and J by 3 bases, leaving 14 bases between them. CDR3 region: CASSTRDIHNQPQHF. The DNA of the CDR3 is TGTGCCAGCAGTACCCGGGACATCCACAATCAGCCCCAGCATTTT.